This T cell receptor beta chain was sequenced for a study of metastatic and nonmetastatic thyroid tumors. The CDR3 spans 15 residues. V was clipped by 6 bases and J by 0 bases, with 11 bases between them. The germline V gene has CDR1 MDHEN and CDR2 SYDVKM. TCRdb re-called the PCR reads through MiXCR. The data show about 28,000 clones, around 15% seen once. Each patient went into thyroid surgery without having received any treatment. The sample was blood. The chain is built from TRBV28 and TRBJ1-4; D may be TRBD1 (5 bases). The TCR originated in a female donor with papillary thyroid cancer or a benign thyroid nodule (not recorded which). Some clones in this sample may be carry-over from other donors' samples. The CDR3 reads CASRAGSATNEKLFF. CDR3 sequence (DNA): TGTGCCAGCAGGGCAGGGAGTGCAACTAATGAAAAACTGTTTTTT.